This T cell receptor beta chain was identified in a study of patients and donors after allogeneic stem cell transplantation. TCRdb reprocessed the RT-PCR reads via MiXCR and lists one record per CDR3 protein. The sample consists of 70,000 to 95,000 distinct CDR3 sequences, roughly 5.1% of them appearing once. Trimming removed 4 bases at V and 4 bases at J, with 18 bases between. The CDR3 totals 16 residues. Germline-derived CDR1 and CDR2 are SGHAT and FQNNGV. This clonotype was seen repeatedly, ten times or more. V is TRBV11-2 and J is TRBJ2-3, with D tentatively TRBD2 (7 bases). This receptor was obtained from a human donor who was either an allogeneic HSCT recipient or a stem cell or donor lymphocyte infusion donor (not recorded which). It is not recorded whose cells these are; they may come from a transplant donor. Material for sequencing was blood, either unsorted or a sorted T cell fraction (not recorded which). The CDR3 DNA is TGTGCCAGCAGCTGGGCTGGGGGGGGGCGACCAGATACGCAGTATTTT. Translating gives CASSWAGGGRPDTQYF.